The 15 T cell receptor beta chains below were found in one sample sequenced in a study of cytomegalovirus exposure and HLA in healthy donors. The PCR made use of 60 Vbeta and 13 Jbeta primers. Some clones are missing from TCRdb's copy, which holds only in-frame ones; the method was immunoSEQ multiplex PCR. The sample comprises under 200,000 clones, 68% of which are singletons, and roughly 1.4% rests with the top ten. The source material was PBMCs. The source of these receptors is a man aged 50-60 years in good health and CMV-seronegative.

In this sample, this clone turned up once. The V call is TRBV12-2, the J call TRBJ1-2. TRBV12-2 is a pseudogene. This CDR3 is 13 amino acids long. The chain's CDR3 is CASRLGGGKGYTF. Here the CDR3 DNA reads TGTGCAAGTCGCTTAGGGGGGGGCAAAGGCTACACCTTC.

The table lists this clone with a count of one. The chain employs TRBV6-5 and TRBJ2-7, with D possibly matching TRBD1 (6 bases). Deletions cut 0 bases from V and 3 bases from J, with 9 bases between. Germline values: CDR1 MNHEY, CDR2 SVGAGI. CDR3 length equals 14 residues. The CDR3 here is CASSYSWTDYEQYF. The CDR3 coding sequence is TGTGCCAGCAGTTACTCTTGGACAGACTACGAGCAGTACTTC.

This clone was counted a single time. This sequence joins TRBV5-4 and TRBJ2-1; tentatively, D is TRBD2 (6 bases). The CDR3 contains 16 residues. Germline CDR1 SGHNT, CDR2 YYREEE (reference sequence). V lost 4 bases, J lost 0 bases, and 14 bases lay in between. The CDR3 coding sequence is TGTGCCAGCAGCCTCGGTGGGGGGTTCTCCTACAATGAGCAGTTCTTC. Its protein product is CASSLGGGFSYNEQFF.

The chain couples TRBV6-5 to TRBJ1-6, with a possible D match to TRBD1 (5 bases). Looked up from germline, CDR1 is MNHEY and CDR2 is SVGAGI. V shed 6 bases and J shed 12 bases, with 18 bases lying between them. The CDR3 runs to 14 residues. The CDR3: CASRPEQGSLPLHF. For the CDR3, the DNA is TGTGCCAGCAGACCAGAGCAGGGATCTTTACCCCTCCACTTT.

The CDR3 region is CASSLDGTGTVEQFF. Written as DNA, the CDR3 is TGTGCCAGCAGCTTAGATGGGACAGGGACGGTGGAGCAGTTCTTC. The chain has TRBV11-2 and TRBJ2-1; 9 positions match TRBD1. Trimming cost V 0 bases and J 10 bases; bases outside gene matches: 7. In germline, CDR1 is SGHAT, CDR2 FQNNGV. This CDR3 contains 15 residues.

V gene TRBV11-2 combines with J gene TRBJ2-3; 7 bases match TRBD1. Germline V lookup: CDR1 SGHAT, CDR2 FQNNGV. V was clipped by 5 bases and J by 6 bases; unmatched bases: 8. The CDR3 runs 14 residues. This chain's CDR3 is CASSIGRGSDTQYF. The CDR3 DNA sequence: TGTGCCAGCAGCATCGGCAGGGGGAGTGATACGCAGTATTTT.

This clone came up a few times. The chain employs TRBV6-1 and TRBJ2-1; 11 bases are a match to TRBD2. The junction had 10 bases not matched to a gene; V was cut back by 2 bases and J by 7 bases. Germline assignment: CDR1 MNHNS and CDR2 SASEGT. The CDR3 runs 17 residues. CDR3 bases: TGTGCCAGCAGTGAACCCCCCCTAGCGGGGGGCGAAAATGAGCAGTTCTTC. Amino acid sequence: CASSEPPLAGGENEQFF.

The chain couples TRBV6-5 to TRBJ2-6; 8 positions agree with TRBD1. Germline assignment: CDR1 MNHEY and CDR2 SVGAGI. V dropped 8 bases and J dropped 4; count of bases not matched to a gene: 4. This CDR3 has 14 amino acids. This chain's CDR3 is CASQGAGGANVLTF. The CDR3 bases are TGTGCCAGCCAGGGGGCGGGAGGGGCCAACGTCCTGACTTTC.

The genes are TRBV7-9 and TRBJ2-5; 10 nucleotides match TRBD2. With V trimmed by 1 base and J by 5 bases, 1 base remained unmatched. This CDR3 region has 14 residues. CDR1 is SEHNR and CDR2 is FQNEAQ in the germline V gene (reference sequence). The CDR3 spells CASSLVGLAETQYF. In nucleotides, the CDR3 is TGTGCCAGCAGCTTAGTGGGACTAGCGGAGACCCAGTACTTC.

The rearrangement links TRBV27 to TRBJ1-1; TRBD1 agrees at 11 bases. The V gene end was trimmed by 6 bases and the J gene end by 0 bases; junction bases not matched to a gene: 12. The CDR3 has 18 residues. Germline values: CDR1 MNHEY, CDR2 SMNVEV (reference sequence). The chain's CDR3 is CASSPGPGQGGLNTEAFF. The CDR3 DNA is TGTGCCAGCAGCCCCGGGCCGGGACAGGGGGGTTTGAACACTGAAGCTTTCTTT.

The J gene is TRBJ1-3, the V gene TRBV19; no clear D gene. Trimming removed 5 bases at V and 2 bases at J, with 7 bases between. The CDR3 sequence is 13 residues long. CDR1 LNHDA and CDR2 SQIVND come from the germline V gene (reference sequence). CDR3 bases: TGTGCCAGTAGTGAAAGAGCTGGAAACACCATATATTTT. The encoded protein is CASSERAGNTIYF.

This chain connects TRBV7-8 to TRBJ1-1; D gene ambiguous. Deletions cut 5 bases from V and 2 bases from J, with 12 bases between. Per the germline V gene, CDR1 is SGHVS and CDR2 is FQNEAQ. The CDR3 runs 14 residues. The CDR3 loop reads CASSPLVGNTEAFF. The CDR3 DNA is TGTGCCAGCAGCCCCCTCGTTGGCAACACTGAAGCTTTCTTT.

With respect to this clone: The identical CDR3 is also encoded by other nucleotide sequences in the sample. This chain connects TRBV6-5 to TRBJ1-2, with 8 positions matching TRBD1. V shed 5 bases, J shed 1 base, and the junction held 3 bases outside the gene matches. The CDR3 spans 14 residues. Germline CDR1 and CDR2: MNHEY and SVGAGI. CDR3 sequence: CASSRTGSNYGYTF. For the CDR3, the DNA is TGTGCCAGCAGTCGGACAGGGAGTAACTATGGCTACACCTTC.

This rearrangement joins TRBV13 to TRBJ2-7; 7 bases map to TRBD1. The CDR3 consists of 14 residues. From germline, CDR1 is PRHDT and CDR2 FYEKMQ (reference sequence). J lost 5 bases, V lost 5 bases, and 9 bases had no gene match. CDR3 bases: TGTGCCAGCAGCCCACACAGGGGTACTAACGAGCAGTACTTC. Its protein is CASSPHRGTNEQYF.

The rearrangement uses TRBV6-5 and TRBJ1-2; TRBD1 is a possible D gene (5 bases). Deletions cut 8 bases from V and 1 base from J, with 8 bases between. Germline CDR1 and CDR2: MNHEY and SVGAGI. CDR3 length: 12 amino acids. CDR3 DNA sequence: TGTGCCAGCCACAGGAGTAACTATGGCTACACCTTC. It is translated as CASHRSNYGYTF.